This entry concerns a single T cell receptor (beta chain). Its antigen has not been determined. No base-level quality is on record; no much larger clone is a single base apart. Libraries were made using the immunoSEQ multiplex PCR assay. For the original study's pipeline: To diagnose cytomegalovirus status from the catalog of TCR beta chain sequences, a statistical classification framework was built. This immuneACCESS table, as held by TCRdb, lists in-frame sequences with V and J called but not all clones. Of the missing ones, under half trace to an unresolved V gene in checked studies; the others have no known cause. The DNA was the basis for D and trimming; V, J and clone size are from that table. Recorded for this sample are about 160,000 clones; roughly nine tenths of them occurred a single time. The ten largest clones take up roughly 6% of the sample. This sample is drawn from a study of cytomegalovirus exposure and HLA in healthy donors (TCRdb year 2017). The study in broad terms: According to a later analysis, the 120 or so validation repertoires were produced on the same platform as the roughly 700 repertoires of the first cohort. The study was designed to test whether signatures of past pathogen exposure could be identified by cataloging public T cell receptors. Besides the first cohort of some 670 subjects, a separate validation cohort made up of over 100 different subjects was used. To predict cytomegalovirus infection status, the study combined high-throughput TCR immunosequencing, statistical association of individual TCRs with disease status, and machine learning.

Measured from the cysteine to the phenylalanine, the CDR3 is 17 residues long. Kept here is only the CDR3 DNA, which spans 51 bases and is read in frame from base 1. Unmatched junction bases come to 6, with V trimmed by 0 bases and J by 0 bases. The germline V gene (reference sequence) provides CDR1 GTSNPN and CDR2 SVGIG. Findings and caveats that apply to the study as a whole: In a later analysis, TCRs clustered in the first cohort were found to also tend to co-occur in the 120 or so validation repertoires, with about 94% of cluster scores above 0. In vitro tests confirmed that a few of the cytomegalovirus-associated TCR beta chains recognize cytomegalovirus antigens. Most TCR sequences were observed very rarely across donors, whereas some public TCRs were present in many individuals. The authors suggested that the approach could potentially be extended to other disease states and immunological phenotypes. In the study, 150 to 200 TCR beta chains were listed as associated with cytomegalovirus. Cytomegalovirus status was reported to be diagnosed by the classifier with high specificity and sensitivity in both the original and validation cohorts. The validation cohort had no HLA typing available for a later analysis, so co-occurrence within that cohort was assessed over all 120 or so repertoires.

The donors belonged to the validation cohort of over a hundred subjects, which was separate from the approximately 660-subject first cohort. This TCR derives from a woman in her twenties or thirties in good health and CMV-seronegative. The rearranged segments are TRBV30 and TRBJ2-3; 10 central bases correspond to TRBD2. Sequences were obtained from PBMCs. The CDR3 reads as follows: CAWSVSWTSGSTDTQYF. The DNA sequence reads TGTGCCTGGAGTGTATCCTGGACTAGCGGTAGCACAGATACGCAGTATTTT.